This note documents a single T cell receptor (beta chain) sequence. Its target is unknown. This entry comes from a study of beta chain features in type 1 diabetes. In germline, CDR1 is SGHDT, CDR2 YYEEEE. With 2 bases removed from V and 3 bases from J, the gap between germline ends came to 8 bases. The CDR3 consists of 13 residues. Investigators reverse transcribed all isolated RNA, so they sequenced expressed TCRB transcripts. Libraries were prepared by immunoSEQ multiplex PCR; TCRdb keeps only in-frame clonotypes and omits some of them. The sample shows around 250,000 clones, 27% of them seen only once. Overall study findings and caveats: Type 1 diabetes patients had moderately but significantly shorter TCRB CDR3s in all four CD4+ subsets.

The sequence derives from a man aged 25-45 years in good health. J is TRBJ2-5 and V is TRBV5-6, with D hard to call. Sequencing was done on a sample of central memory CD4+ T cells from blood. The CDR3 region has the DNA TGTGCCAGCAGCTTTCGGCAGAAAGAGACCCAGTACTTC. It encodes CASSFRQKETQYF.